A single sample gave rise to the 24 T cell receptor beta chains below, sequenced in a study of T cells in narcolepsy. Method: immunoSEQ multiplex PCR; TCRdb's copy keeps in-frame clones and lacks some. There are approximately 25,000 clones in the sample; more than 65% occur only once, and 0.9% to 1.2% lies in the top ten. Source material: memory (CD45RA-) CD4+ T cells from blood. All receptors come from a human donor in good health.

V and J are TRBV7-9 and TRBJ2-2; no reliable D call. Trimming removed 7 bases from V and 4 bases from J, with 10 bases in between. Germline V CDR1 and CDR2: SEHNR, FQNEAQ (reference sequence). This CDR3 is built from 13 residues. The CDR3 sequence is CASTPRSTGELFF. The DNA for the CDR3 is TGTGCCAGCACCCCTAGGAGCACCGGGGAGCTGTTTTTT.

This rearrangement joins TRBV5-1 to TRBJ2-2, with D possibly being TRBD2 (5 bases). CDR3 length equals 15 residues. CDR1 is SGHRS and CDR2 is YFSETQ in the germline V gene. V gave up 4 bases and J gave up 6 bases, with 16 bases separating them. The chain's CDR3 is CASSLPAGSAGELFF. For the CDR3, the DNA is TGCGCCAGCAGCCTCCCCGCGGGTTCCGCCGGGGAGCTGTTTTTT.

This chain links TRBV29-1 with TRBJ2-3; the D call may be TRBD1 or TRBD2 (5 bases each). V was clipped by 7 bases and J by 1 base, with 9 bases between them. CDR3 length: 12 residues. CDR1 SQVTM and CDR2 ANQGSEA come from the germline V gene. The CDR3 is CSEGDGTDTQYF. CDR3 nucleotides: TGCAGCGAAGGGGACGGCACAGATACGCAGTATTTT.

CDR3 amino acids: CASSQRLELSNEQFF. Here the CDR3 DNA reads TGTGCCAGCAGCCAAAGACTAGAGTTGAGCAATGAGCAGTTCTTC. The J gene is TRBJ2-1, the V gene TRBV4-2; weak D call: TRBD2 (6 bases). CDR1 and CDR2 from the germline V gene are LGHNA and YNFKEQ. V lost 2 bases to trimming and J lost 6 bases, with 14 bases between them. CDR3 length: 15 residues.

In nucleotides, the CDR3 is TGTGCCAGCAGCCCCCCGAGACAGGGTTTCACCGGGGAGCTGTTTTTT. Protein product: CASSPPRQGFTGELFF. J is TRBJ2-2 and V is TRBV13; 7 bases match TRBD1. The CDR3 is 16 amino acids. CDR1 PRHDT and CDR2 FYEKMQ come from the germline V gene (reference sequence). V trimming: 5 bases; J trimming: 4 bases; junction bases outside the gene matches: 10.

The gene calls are TRBV14 and TRBJ2-7; no clear D. V gave up 4 bases and J gave up 3 bases, with 7 bases separating them. From germline, CDR1 is SGHDN and CDR2 FVKESK. The CDR3 has 12 amino acids. CDR3 DNA sequence: TGTGCCAGCAGCCCTTCAAACTACGAGCAGTACTTC. The encoded protein is CASSPSNYEQYF. The whole variable domain, remainder taken from reference TRBV14 and TRBJ2-7, is EAGVTQFPSHSVIEKGQTVTLRCDPISGHDNLYWYRRVMGKEIKFLLHFVKESKQDESGMPNNRFLAERTGGTYSTLKVQPAELEDSGVYFCASSPSNYEQYFGPGTRLTVT.

The chain uses TRBV5-1 and TRBJ2-5, with 15 bases fitting TRBD2. Germline V gives CDR1 SGHRS, CDR2 YFSETQ. J gave up 2 bases and V 4 bases, and 3 bases lay outside the gene matches. CDR3 size: 16 residues. DNA of the CDR3: TGCGCCAGCAGCCCGGGACTAGCGGGGGGACAAGAGACCCAGTACTTC. Protein sequence: CASSPGLAGGQETQYF.

This clone occurred a few times. The chain uses TRBV5-4 and TRBJ2-3; D uncertain. Trimming took 0 bases from V and 0 from J, leaving 5 bases between them. CDR1 and CDR2 (germline): SGHNT, YYREEE (reference sequence). This CDR3 is 14 amino acids long. The CDR3 reads CASSLARSTDTQYF. CDR3 DNA: TGTGCCAGCAGCTTGGCCAGGAGCACAGATACGCAGTATTTT. The complete variable domain, with remaining parts taken from reference TRBV5-4 and TRBJ2-3, reads ETGVTQSPTHLIKTRGQQVTLRCSSQSGHNTVSWYQQALGQGPQFIFQYYREEENGRGNFPPRFSGLQFPNYSSELNVNALELDDSALYLCASSLARSTDTQYFGPGTRLTVL.

The J gene is TRBJ2-3, the V gene TRBV9; D possibly matches TRBD1 or TRBD2 (5 bases each). In germline, CDR1 is SGDLS, CDR2 YYNGEE. The CDR3 covers 17 residues. Trimming removed 4 bases from V and 0 bases from J, with 18 bases in between. The CDR3 region is CASSWGSSSSSTDTQYF. Written as DNA, the CDR3 is TGTGCCAGCAGCTGGGGGTCTAGCTCTTCTAGCACAGATACGCAGTATTTT.

The chain recombines TRBV6-6 with TRBJ2-3; 7 bases map to TRBD1. The germline CDR1 and CDR2 sequences are MNHNY and SVGAGI (reference sequence). The ends lost 7 bases at V and 3 bases at J; junction bases unmatched: 10. CDR3 length: 15 residues. The CDR3 region is CASTSTGSRTDTQYF. The CDR3 DNA is TGTGCCAGCACTTCGACAGGGTCGAGGACAGATACGCAGTATTTT.

The genes are TRBV7-3 and TRBJ2-3; 9 bases align to TRBD1. With 4 bases clipped from V and 3 bases from J, the junction kept 5 bases outside the gene matches. The CDR3 is made up of 15 amino acids. CDR1 is SGHTA, CDR2 FQGTGA, per germline. The CDR3 region has the DNA TGTGCCAGCAGCTACCGGGACAGGGCAACAGATACGCAGTATTTT. Encoded protein: CASSYRDRATDTQYF.

The rearrangement joins TRBV29-1 to TRBJ2-7, with 10 bases that match TRBD1. The CDR3 spans 16 residues. In germline, CDR1 is SQVTM, CDR2 ANQGSEA. V shed 1 base, J shed 4 bases, and the junction held 10 bases outside the gene matches. The CDR3 nucleotides read TGCAGCGTTGAAGCCCCATCCGGGACAGGGGCATACGAGCAGTACTTC. Its protein is CSVEAPSGTGAYEQYF.

This clone was found once. This chain joins TRBV5-4 and TRBJ2-3; 13 bases are a match to TRBD2. Trimming cost V 4 bases and J 5 bases; bases outside gene matches: 7. Germline V gene sequence: CDR1 SGHNT, CDR2 YYREEE (reference sequence). The CDR3 has 16 residues. The CDR3 DNA sequence: TGTGCCAGCAGCGGAGGACTAGCGGGGGCGGGAGATACGCAGTATTTT. It translates to CASSGGLAGAGDTQYF.

The DNA of the CDR3 is TGTGCCAGCAGCCAAGCGGTTAGTTCCGGCACTGAAGCTTTCTTT. Translated, it gives CASSQAVSSGTEAFF. This chain connects TRBV4-2 to TRBJ1-1; D call uncertain. Germline V lookup: CDR1 LGHNA, CDR2 YNFKEQ. The CDR3 has 15 amino acids. Deletions cut 1 base from V and 4 bases from J, with 13 bases between.

The chain recombines TRBV28 with TRBJ2-3; TRBD2 matches 13 bases. The CDR3 consists of 15 residues. Unmatched junction bases numbered 3, after V lost 6 bases and J lost 3 bases. CDR1 MDHEN and CDR2 SYDVKM come from the germline V gene. CDR3 residues: CASSRTSGRTDTQYF. In DNA, the CDR3 is TGTGCCAGCAGCCGGACTAGCGGGAGAACAGATACGCAGTATTTT.

This chain connects TRBV4-1 to TRBJ2-3; 7 bases map to TRBD1. Germline V CDR1 and CDR2: MGHRA, YSYEKL. The CDR3 has 16 residues. The ends lost 5 bases at V and 0 bases at J; junction bases unmatched: 8. Here the CDR3 DNA reads TGCGCCAGCAGCGACACCGGGACAGCTAGCACAGATACGCAGTATTTT. It translates to CASSDTGTASTDTQYF.

The rearrangement uses TRBV6-1 and TRBJ1-1; possible D gene TRBD1, 5 bases. The length of the CDR3 is 14 residues. Germline-derived CDR1 and CDR2 are MNHNS and SASEGT. V shed 6 bases and J shed 0 bases, with 11 bases lying between them. The CDR3 sequence is CASRPGLMNTEAFF. The CDR3 DNA follows: TGTGCCAGCAGGCCAGGGCTTATGAACACTGAAGCTTTCTTT.

The CDR3 spells CASSLSAGGVNTGELFF. CDR3 nucleotide sequence: TGTGCCAGCAGTTTATCAGCTGGGGGGGTAAACACCGGGGAGCTGTTTTTT. The V and J genes are TRBV27 and TRBJ2-2; 7 bases agree with TRBD2. Trimming removed 0 bases from V and 2 bases from J; junction bases left unmatched: 6. The CDR3 spans 17 residues. Looked up from germline, CDR1 is MNHEY and CDR2 is SMNVEV (reference sequence).

V and J are TRBV30 and TRBJ2-7; possible D gene TRBD1, 5 bases. Between the trimmed V and J ends, which lost 1 base and 1 base, there was a span of 5 bases. This CDR3 contains 12 residues. The germline V gene encodes CDR1 GTSNPN and CDR2 SVGIG (reference sequence). The CDR3 nucleotides are TGTGCCTGGAGTGGACAGTCCTACGAGCAGTACTTC. The encoded protein is CAWSGQSYEQYF.

The V gene is TRBV5-4, the J gene TRBJ2-4; tentative D call: TRBD2 (5 bases). This CDR3 is built from 17 residues. Trimming removed 3 bases at V and 0 bases at J, with 16 bases between. The germline V gene has CDR1 SGHNT and CDR2 YYREEE (reference sequence). CDR3 sequence: CASSSIRAGIAKNIQYF. CDR3 DNA: TGTGCCAGCAGCTCTATCCGGGCGGGTATAGCCAAAAACATTCAGTACTTC.

The J gene is TRBJ2-7, the V gene TRBV6-5; TRBD2 matches at 9 bases. The CDR3 sequence is 12 residues long. With 10 bases clipped from V and 2 bases from J, the junction kept 3 bases outside the gene matches. From germline, CDR1 is MNHEY and CDR2 SVGAGI. This CDR3 is CAIRLAAYEQYF. The CDR3 DNA reads as TGTGCCATTCGACTAGCGGCCTACGAGCAGTACTTC.

The chain links TRBV27 to TRBJ1-1; D call uncertain. Germline V CDR1 and CDR2: MNHEY, SMNVEV (reference sequence). The length of the CDR3 is 13 residues. V was pared by 4 bases and J by 2 bases, with 8 bases between. This CDR3 reads CASSYRRNTEAFF. The CDR3 DNA follows: TGTGCCAGCAGTTACCGCCGTAACACTGAAGCTTTCTTT.

The chain combines TRBV20-1 with TRBJ2-1; 8 bases map to TRBD2. There are 11 residues in the CDR3. CDR1 is DFQATT and CDR2 is SNEGSKA in the germline V gene (reference sequence). Trimming at V came to 4 bases and at J to 9 bases, leaving 2 bases not matched to a gene. The DNA of the CDR3 is TGCAGTGCTAAGACTAGCGTTGAGCAGTTCTTC. This sequence encodes CSAKTSVEQFF.

The table lists this clone with a count of one. The chain employs TRBV4-2 and TRBJ1-3; unclear D gene. The CDR3 spans 16 residues. The V end lost 0 bases, the J end lost 0 bases, and 9 bases lay between the germline ends. CDR1 is LGHNA and CDR2 is YNFKEQ in the germline V gene. CDR3 DNA sequence: TGTGCCAGCAGCCAAGATCCAAACGACTCTGGAAACACCATATATTTT. Encoded protein: CASSQDPNDSGNTIYF.